The sequence of this TCR beta chain was determined in a study of blood T cells in healthy people across ages. Combining a sample-barcoded 5' primer with a J-beta primer mix, a second PCR ran for roughly 7 to 11 cycles. TCRdb re-derived calls from the 5' RACE reads in MiXCR, one entry per CDR3 protein. The sample lists approximately 1.5 million distinct CDR3 sequences; 30% to 40% were seen once. Specimen: blood. The origin of this receptor is a woman under 40 in good health.

DNA of the CDR3: TGTGCCAGCAGCCTATTCTCAGGTGGCTGGCATGAGCAGTTCTTC. Residues: CASSLFSGGWHEQFF. This chain joins TRBV7-8 and TRBJ2-1; D gene ambiguous. Per the germline V gene, CDR1 is SGHVS and CDR2 is FQNEAQ. The CDR3 runs 15 residues. Trimming stripped 5 bases from V and 8 bases from J, with 19 bases between.